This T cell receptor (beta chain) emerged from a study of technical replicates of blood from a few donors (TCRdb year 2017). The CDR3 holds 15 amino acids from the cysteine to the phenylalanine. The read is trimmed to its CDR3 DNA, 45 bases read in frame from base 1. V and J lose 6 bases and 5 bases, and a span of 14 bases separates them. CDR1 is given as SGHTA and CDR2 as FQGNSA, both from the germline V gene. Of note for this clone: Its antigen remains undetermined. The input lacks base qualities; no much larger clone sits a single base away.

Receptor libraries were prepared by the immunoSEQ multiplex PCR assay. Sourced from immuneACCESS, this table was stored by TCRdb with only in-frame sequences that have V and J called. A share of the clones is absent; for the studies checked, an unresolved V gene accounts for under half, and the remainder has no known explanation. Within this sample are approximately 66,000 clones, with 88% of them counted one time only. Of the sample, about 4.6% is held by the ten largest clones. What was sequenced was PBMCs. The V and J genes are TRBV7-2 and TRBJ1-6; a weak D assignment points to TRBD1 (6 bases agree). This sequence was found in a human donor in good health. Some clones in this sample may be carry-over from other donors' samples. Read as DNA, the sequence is TGTGCCAGCAGGGGTTCAGGGGTTGATAATTCACCCCTCCACTTT. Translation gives CASRGSGVDNSPLHF.